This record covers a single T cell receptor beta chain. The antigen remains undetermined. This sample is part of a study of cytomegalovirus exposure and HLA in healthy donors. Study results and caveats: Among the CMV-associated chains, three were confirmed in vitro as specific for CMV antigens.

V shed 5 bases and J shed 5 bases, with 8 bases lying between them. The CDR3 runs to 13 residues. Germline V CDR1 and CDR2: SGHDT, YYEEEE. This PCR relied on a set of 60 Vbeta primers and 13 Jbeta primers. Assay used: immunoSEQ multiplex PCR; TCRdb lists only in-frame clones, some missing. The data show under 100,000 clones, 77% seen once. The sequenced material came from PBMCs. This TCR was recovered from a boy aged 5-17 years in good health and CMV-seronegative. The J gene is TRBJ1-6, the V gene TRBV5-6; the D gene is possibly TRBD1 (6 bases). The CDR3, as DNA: TGTGCCAGCAGGGACAGAAATAATTCACCCCTCCACTTT. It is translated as CASRDRNNSPLHF.